The next 14 T cell receptor beta chains were all read from a single sample in a study of blood T cell repertoires in COVID-19 (dated by TCRdb to 2020 to 2021). Library preparation was by the immunoSEQ multiplex PCR assay. TCRdb mirrors the immuneACCESS table, restricted to in-frame sequences. Some clones are absent from its copies; in checked studies, under half trace to an unresolved V gene, and the reason for the others is unknown. This sample gives some 150,000 clones in total; approximately 80% of them show up just once. The top ten clones comprise roughly 14% of the sample. The sample comprised peripheral blood. These receptors were collected from a woman aged 70 to 79 with COVID-19, enrolled during active disease.

The chain joins TRBV28 to TRBJ1-4, with TRBD1 matching over 7 bases. This CDR3 has 18 amino acids. V was clipped by 4 bases and J by 0 bases; unmatched bases: 11. Germline-derived CDR1 and CDR2 are MDHEN and SYDVKM. The CDR3 nucleotides read TGTGCCAGCAGTTCTACACGGACAGGCTCCACAACTAATGAAAAACTGTTTTTT. It specifies CASSSTRTGSTTNEKLFF.

V usage is TRBV11-2 and J usage is TRBJ2-6; tentatively, D is TRBD1 (6 bases). Trimming took off 5 bases at V and 1 base at J, with 6 bases between the two ends. Germline-derived CDR1 and CDR2 are SGHAT and FQNNGV. CDR3 length: 14 residues. In DNA form, the CDR3 reads TGTGCCAGCAGCGACAGGTCTGGGGCCAACGTCCTGACTTTC. Protein sequence: CASSDRSGANVLTF. The whole variable domain, filled in from reference TRBV11-2 and TRBJ2-6, reads EAGVAQSPRYKIIEKRQSVAFWCNPISGHATLYWYQQILGQGPKLLIQFQNNGVVDDSQLPKDRFSAERLKGVDSTLKIQPAKLEDSAVYLCASSDRSGANVLTFGAGSRLTVL.

The chain joins TRBV7-3 to TRBJ2-1; 9 bases match TRBD2. V was clipped by 3 bases and J by 10 bases; unmatched bases: 4. This CDR3 has 13 residues. Germline V gene lookup returns CDR1 SGHTA and CDR2 FQGTGA. CDR3 region: CASSFGTSREQFF. In nucleotides, the CDR3 is TGTGCCAGCAGCTTCGGGACTAGCAGGGAGCAGTTCTTC.

V and J are TRBV6-5 and TRBJ2-7; D gene unclear. With 2 bases removed from V and 4 bases from J, the gap between germline ends came to 15 bases. Germline CDR1 reads MNHEY; CDR2 reads SVGAGI. The CDR3 totals 15 residues. The CDR3 region is CASSYSAHPKYEQYF. The CDR3 region has the DNA TGTGCCAGCAGTTACAGCGCGCACCCCAAATACGAGCAGTACTTC.

The chain carries TRBV9 and TRBJ2-3; D is perhaps TRBD2 (7 bases). The CDR3 is made up of 17 amino acids. CDR1 and CDR2 (germline): SGDLS, YYNGEE. V was cut by 2 bases and J by 3 bases, with 19 bases left in between. The DNA for the CDR3 is TGTGCCAGCAGCGTCCTTGGGGGCGGGAGTAAGACAGATACGCAGTATTTT. Encoded protein: CASSVLGGGSKTDTQYF.

This clone has a single count. The V call is TRBV28, the J call TRBJ1-1, with D uncertain. The CDR3 covers 12 residues. Germline V lookup: CDR1 MDHEN, CDR2 SYDVKM. V lost 4 bases and J 2 bases, leaving 5 bases between the germline ends. DNA for the CDR3: TGTGCCAGCAGTTACAGAAACACTGAAGCTTTCTTT. It codes for CASSYRNTEAFF.

The rearrangement uses TRBV3-1 (or the pseudogene TRBV3-2) and TRBJ1-5; D is possibly TRBD1 (6 bases). Germline V gene data show CDR1 as LGHDT and CDR2 as YNNKEL (reference sequence). This CDR3 contains 15 residues. V was clipped by 2 bases and J by 7 bases, with 15 bases between them. CDR3 nucleotide sequence: TGTGCCAGCAGCCAATCAGGGGCAGGGGAACAGCCCCAGCATTTT. This encodes CASSQSGAGEQPQHF.

The V and J genes are TRBV9 and TRBJ1-1; maybe TRBD1 (6 bases). V was pared by 1 base and J by 1 base, with 14 bases between. In germline, CDR1 is SGDLS, CDR2 YYNGEE. The CDR3 is 16 amino acids. The CDR3 is CASSVRGGGGNTEAFF. The DNA for the CDR3 is TGTGCCAGCAGCGTAAGGGGGGGCGGTGGGAACACTGAAGCTTTCTTT.

The DNA of the CDR3 is TGTGCCAGCAGCCAGGGCCTTAAGGCTGAAGCTTTCTTT. Its translation is CASSQGLKAEAFF. V gene TRBV3-1 (or the pseudogene TRBV3-2) combines with J gene TRBJ1-1; D unclear. The CDR3 consists of 13 residues. V gave up 3 bases and J gave up 6 bases, with 11 bases separating them. Germline V gene data show CDR1 as LGHDT and CDR2 as YNNKEL (reference sequence).

J is TRBJ2-2 and V is TRBV5-4; TRBD2 agrees at 8 bases. Germline CDR1 SGHNT, CDR2 YYREEE (reference sequence). The trim removed 3 bases at V and 0 bases at J, leaving 4 bases unmatched. There are 16 residues in the CDR3. CDR3 nucleotides: TGTGCCAGCAGCTACCAGCGGGGGTCGAACACCGGGGAGCTGTTTTTT. As protein: CASSYQRGSNTGELFF.

The rearrangement links TRBV5-1 to TRBJ1-2; 7 bases fit TRBD1. This CDR3 is built from 14 residues. Trimming at V came to 3 bases and at J to 8 bases, leaving 10 bases not matched to a gene. Germline V lookup: CDR1 SGHRS, CDR2 YFSETQ. Here the CDR3 reads CASSSSDRVNGYTF. CDR3 coding DNA: TGCGCCAGCAGCTCCTCCGACAGGGTGAACGGCTACACCTTC.

This chain connects TRBV28 to TRBJ2-7; 11 bases match TRBD1. The CDR3 totals 16 residues. CDR1 and CDR2 from the germline V gene are MDHEN and SYDVKM. J lost 0 bases, V lost 7 bases, and 8 bases had no gene match. The CDR3 loop reads CASKGQGALSSYEQYV. The CDR3 bases are TGTGCCAGCAAAGGACAGGGGGCTCTTAGCTCCTACGAGCAGTACGTC.

The CDR3 nucleotides read TGTGCCAGCAGTTTAGGACAGGGATATGGCTACACCTTC. It encodes CASSLGQGYGYTF. This chain connects TRBV12-3 or TRBV12-4 to TRBJ1-2, with TRBD1 matching over 7 bases. V dropped 1 base and J dropped 5; count of bases not matched to a gene: 1. This CDR3 contains 13 residues.

The chain carries TRBV9 and TRBJ2-1; D possibly corresponds to TRBD1 (5 bases). V shed 4 bases and J shed 6 bases, with 11 bases lying between them. This CDR3 region has 13 residues. Germline loops: CDR1 SGDLS, CDR2 YYNGEE. The CDR3 loop reads CASSLAQGNEQFF. The CDR3 coding sequence is TGTGCCAGCAGCCTGGCCCAGGGCAATGAGCAGTTCTTC.